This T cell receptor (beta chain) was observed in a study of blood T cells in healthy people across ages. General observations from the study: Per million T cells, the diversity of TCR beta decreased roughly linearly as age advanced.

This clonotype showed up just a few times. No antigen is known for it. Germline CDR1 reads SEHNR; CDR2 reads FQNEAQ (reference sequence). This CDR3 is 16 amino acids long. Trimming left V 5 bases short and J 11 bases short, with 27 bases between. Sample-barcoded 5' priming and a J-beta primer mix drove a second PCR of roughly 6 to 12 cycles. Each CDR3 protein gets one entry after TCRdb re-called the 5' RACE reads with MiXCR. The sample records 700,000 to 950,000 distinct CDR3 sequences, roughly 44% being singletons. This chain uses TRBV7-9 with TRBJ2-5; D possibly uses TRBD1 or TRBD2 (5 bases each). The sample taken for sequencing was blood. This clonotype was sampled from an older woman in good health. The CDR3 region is CASSPKPPGRGYEQYF. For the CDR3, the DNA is TGTGCCAGCAGCCCTAAGCCCCCGGGGCGTGGGTATGAGCAGTACTTC.